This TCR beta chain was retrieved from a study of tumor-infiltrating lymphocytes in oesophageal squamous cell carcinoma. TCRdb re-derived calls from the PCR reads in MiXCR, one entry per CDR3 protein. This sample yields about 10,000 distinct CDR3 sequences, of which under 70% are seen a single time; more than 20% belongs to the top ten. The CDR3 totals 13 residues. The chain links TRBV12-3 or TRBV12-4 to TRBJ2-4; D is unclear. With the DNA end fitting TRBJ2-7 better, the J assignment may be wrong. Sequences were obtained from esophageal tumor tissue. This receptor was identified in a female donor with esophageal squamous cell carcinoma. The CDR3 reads CASSPSGTYEQYF. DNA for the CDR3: TGTGCCAGCAGCCCTAGTGGAACCTACGAGCAGTACTTC.